One and the same sample provided the 32 T cell receptor beta chains below, sequenced in a study of human T cells and chemical hapten exposure. TCRdb analysed the RACE reads with MiXCR anew, one entry per CDR3 protein. The table includes some 170,000 distinct CDR3 sequences, 28% detected once. The time point here: patch test 3, about 24 weeks after DPC sensitization. Treatment in this sample: therapeutic diphenylcyclopropenone sensitization with weekly scalp DPC. Source: whole blood, taken in connection with sensitization to the hapten diphenylcyclopropenone (DPC). All receptors derive from a woman between 18 and 29 years old with alopecia areata. Some clones in this sample may be carry-over from other donors' samples.

V gene TRBV4-3 combines with J gene TRBJ2-7, with D possibly matching TRBD1 (6 bases). The CDR3 is made up of 16 amino acids. The V end was cut by 4 bases, the J end by 3 bases, with 19 bases between. Per germline, CDR1 LGHNA and CDR2 YSLEER. The CDR3 DNA reads TGCGCCAGCAGCCCAGGGGTGAGGGGCCCTGGCTACGAGCAGTACTTC. Residues: CASSPGVRGPGYEQYF.

The sample holds a few counts of this clonotype. The chain has TRBV12-3 or TRBV12-4 and TRBJ2-7; possible D gene TRBD2, 6 bases. This CDR3 region has 17 residues. V lost 4 bases and J 6 bases, leaving 25 bases between the germline ends. The CDR3 DNA follows: TGTGCCAGCAGTTCACTAGCTGTCAGTCCCCGGGCGGGCGAGCAGTACTTC. Translating it yields CASSSLAVSPRAGEQYF.

The chain uses TRBV20-1 and TRBJ1-1; D is unclear. This CDR3 spans 13 amino acids. Germline values: CDR1 DFQATT, CDR2 SNEGSKA (reference sequence). The ends were cut back, 4 bases at V and 6 bases at J, with 15 bases in the middle. The CDR3 bases are TGCAGTGCTAAGAGGCCACCAGCGGCTGAAGCTTTCTTT. Its protein product is CSAKRPPAAEAFF.

This clonotype was counted once. This chain connects TRBV9 to TRBJ2-7; 8 nucleotides agree with TRBD2. This CDR3 comprises 16 residues. V was pared by 0 bases and J by 0 bases, with 5 bases of the junction left unmatched. Germline assignment: CDR1 SGDLS and CDR2 YYNGEE. The chain's CDR3 is CASSVGPGTSSYEQYF. The CDR3 region has the DNA TGTGCCAGCAGCGTAGGACCGGGGACTAGCTCCTACGAGCAGTACTTC.

The chain recombines TRBV29-1 with TRBJ1-2; the match to TRBD1 covers 7 bases. There are 14 residues in the CDR3. The germline V gene has CDR1 SQVTM and CDR2 ANQGSEA. J lost 0 bases, V lost 4 bases, and 5 bases had no gene match. Written as DNA, the CDR3 is TGCAGCGTTGGCCCGGGACAGACTAACTATGGCTACACCTTC. This encodes CSVGPGQTNYGYTF.

This chain joins TRBV7-2 and TRBJ2-1, with TRBD2 identical over 9 bases. V lost 2 bases, J lost 2 bases, and 4 bases stayed unmatched. This CDR3 is built from 16 residues. From germline, CDR1 is SGHTA and CDR2 FQGNSA. The CDR3 DNA follows: TGTGCCAGCAGCTTAAGGCCTAGCGGGGCCTACAATGAGCAGTTCTTC. Amino acid sequence: CASSLRPSGAYNEQFF.

This chain connects TRBV20-1 to TRBJ1-5; no reliable D call. The germline gives CDR1 DFQATT, CDR2 SNEGSKA (reference sequence). CDR3 length equals 11 residues. Trimming cost V 3 bases and J 6 bases, with 6 bases left between them. The CDR3 sequence: CSASLGQPQHF. In nucleotides, the CDR3 is TGCAGTGCTAGCTTAGGTCAGCCCCAGCATTTT.

V gene TRBV2 combines with J gene TRBJ2-1; maybe TRBD2 (5 bases). The germline V gene encodes CDR1 SNHLY and CDR2 FYNNEI. The V gene lost 4 bases and the J gene lost 2 bases, with 15 bases spanning the gap. The CDR3 runs to 16 residues. As DNA, the CDR3 is TGTGCCAGCAGTGCCTCTGGCGGGCCTACCTACAATGAGCAGTTCTTC. Its protein product is CASSASGGPTYNEQFF.

The CDR3 DNA reads as TGCGCCAGCAGCCAAGAGGAACTAGCGGGCGAGCAGTACTTC. Translation: CASSQEELAGEQYF. The chain couples TRBV4-3 to TRBJ2-7; 9 bases align to TRBD2. In germline, CDR1 is LGHNA, CDR2 YSLEER. The ends lost 0 bases at V and 6 bases at J; junction bases unmatched: 3. This CDR3 is built from 14 residues.

In this sample, this clonotype turned up a few times. The chain recombines TRBV9 with TRBJ1-2; D is perhaps TRBD1 (6 bases). Germline V lookup: CDR1 SGDLS, CDR2 YYNGEE. The length of the CDR3 is 17 residues. With 3 bases removed from V and 0 bases from J, the gap between germline ends came to 18 bases. CDR3 in DNA: TGTGCCAGCAGCGAACCGGGACAAGATTTGTCTAACTATGGCTACACCTTC. Translation gives CASSEPGQDLSNYGYTF. Based on the CDR3 plus reference TRBV9 and TRBJ1-2, the full variable domain is DSGVTQTPKHLITATGQRVTLRCSPRSGDLSVYWYQQSLDQGLQFLIQYYNGEERAKGNILERFSAQQFPDLHSELNLSSLELGDSALYFCASSEPGQDLSNYGYTFGSGTRLTVV.

The V call is TRBV5-6, the J call TRBJ1-1; possibly TRBD1 for D (5 bases). V was clipped by 0 bases and J by 1 base, with 7 bases between them. Germline V CDR1 and CDR2: SGHDT, YYEEEE. The CDR3 runs 14 residues. Here the CDR3 reads CASSLVRANTEAFF. The CDR3 DNA is TGTGCCAGCAGCTTGGTCAGGGCGAACACTGAAGCTTTCTTT.

In its sample, this clonotype was seen a few times. The gene calls are TRBV4-1 and TRBJ2-7; D perhaps matches TRBD1 (5 bases). V lost 0 bases and J lost 3, with 21 bases in between. This CDR3 region has 18 residues. Looked up from germline, CDR1 is MGHRA and CDR2 is YSYEKL. Here the CDR3 reads CASSQDPTTTVGLYEQYF. CDR3 sequence (DNA): TGCGCCAGCAGCCAAGATCCCACCACGACAGTGGGGCTCTACGAGCAGTACTTC.

This clonotype was seen a few times. The chain couples TRBV27 to TRBJ2-7; 8 bases fit TRBD1. After removal of 5 bases from V and 0 bases from J, the junction contained 6 bases not matched to a gene. This CDR3 has 15 residues. From germline, CDR1 is MNHEY and CDR2 SMNVEV (reference sequence). The DNA of the CDR3 is TGTGCCAGCAGTCCCCGGACAGGGCTCTCCTACGAGCAGTACTTC. Its protein is CASSPRTGLSYEQYF.

This clonotype came up many times. J is TRBJ2-7 and V is TRBV12-3 or TRBV12-4, with 10 nucleotides matching TRBD2. CDR3 length: 14 residues. Unmatched junction bases numbered 4, after V lost 6 bases and J lost 2 bases. The chain's CDR3 is CASSPTSGPYEQYF. The CDR3 nucleotides are TGTGCCAGCAGCCCGACTAGCGGGCCCTACGAGCAGTACTTC.

This chain connects TRBV27 to TRBJ2-7, with D maybe TRBD1 (6 bases). The CDR3 spans 16 residues. The ends were cut back, 5 bases at V and 2 bases at J, with 19 bases in the middle. Germline values: CDR1 MNHEY, CDR2 SMNVEV (reference sequence). The CDR3 DNA is TGTGCCAGCAGTACCCGCGAGACAGACAGGACCTACGAGCAGTACTTC. It translates to CASSTRETDRTYEQYF.

This clonotype was picked up one time. The rearrangement joins TRBV7-2 to TRBJ2-3; D call uncertain. Germline lookup yields CDR1 SGHTA and CDR2 FQGNSA. The CDR3 spans 15 residues. Between the trimmed V and J ends, which lost 5 bases and 1 base, there was a span of 13 bases. The CDR3 DNA follows: TGTGCCAGCAGCCCCCAAAAGATGGGCACAGATACGCAGTATTTT. It translates to CASSPQKMGTDTQYF.

This rearrangement joins TRBV28 to TRBJ2-7; possibly TRBD1 or TRBD2 for D (5 bases each). Looked up from germline, CDR1 is MDHEN and CDR2 is SYDVKM. Trimming stripped 2 bases from V and 2 bases from J, with 10 bases between. This CDR3 spans 14 amino acids. CDR3 in DNA: TGTGCCAGCAGTTTACAGCCGGGACCCTACGAGCAGTACTTC. Translating it yields CASSLQPGPYEQYF.

V and J are TRBV3-1 and TRBJ2-3, with TRBD2 identical over 8 bases. This CDR3 contains 16 residues. The germline V gene has CDR1 LGHDT and CDR2 YNNKEL (reference sequence). Losses at the gene ends were 2 bases for V and 2 bases for J; bases not matched to a gene: 6. CDR3 protein: CASSQRWRGVTDTQYF. For the CDR3, the DNA is TGTGCCAGCAGCCAAAGGTGGCGGGGGGTCACAGATACGCAGTATTTT.

The V and J genes are TRBV20-1 and TRBJ2-2, with 9 bases matching TRBD1. The V segment lost 2 bases and the J segment 3 bases; nucleotides outside the gene matches: 4. Looked up from germline, CDR1 is DFQATT and CDR2 is SNEGSKA (reference sequence). The CDR3 runs to 15 residues. The DNA of the CDR3 is TGCAGTGCTAGAAACCGGGACAGGGACACCGGGGAGCTGTTTTTT. Residues: CSARNRDRDTGELFF.

CDR3 sequence reads: CASRRKNSPNQETQYF. The CDR3 DNA sequence: TGTGCCAGCAGGAGGAAGAATAGCCCGAACCAAGAGACCCAGTACTTC. This chain uses TRBV11-1 with TRBJ2-5; D remains ambiguous. CDR3 size: 16 residues. Germline CDR1 is SGHAT and CDR2 is FQDESV (reference sequence). The V gene lost 6 bases and the J gene lost 0 bases, with 17 bases spanning the gap.

This clonotype was counted a few times. The chain recombines TRBV7-9 with TRBJ2-7, with D uncertain. V was trimmed by 5 bases and J by 9 bases, leaving 11 bases between them. The CDR3 consists of 11 residues. Germline lookup yields CDR1 SEHNR and CDR2 FQNEAQ (reference sequence). Written as DNA, the CDR3 is TGTGCCAGCAGCCGGGCTAGAAGGCAGTACTTC. It codes for CASSRARRQYF.

This rearrangement joins TRBV10-2 to TRBJ2-3; tentatively, D is TRBD2 (5 bases). The germline CDR1 and CDR2 sequences are WSHSY and SAAADI. CDR3 length equals 13 residues. V was pared by 7 bases and J by 2 bases, with 10 bases between. The chain's CDR3 is CASIGLHTDTQYF. The CDR3 DNA follows: TGCGCCAGCATAGGACTGCACACAGATACGCAGTATTTT.

In this sample, this clonotype turned up many times. This chain joins TRBV9 and TRBJ2-3; unclear D gene. The CDR3 length is 13 residues. Trimming cost V 0 bases and J 3 bases, with 5 bases left between them. Per germline, CDR1 SGDLS and CDR2 YYNGEE. The CDR3 sequence: CASSVGRTDTQYF. DNA of the CDR3: TGTGCCAGCAGCGTAGGGCGAACAGATACGCAGTATTTT.

This rearrangement joins TRBV7-6 to TRBJ1-3; D gene uncertain. Deletions cut 5 bases from V and 0 bases from J, with 8 bases between. CDR1 and CDR2 from the germline V gene are SGHVS and FNYEAQ. CDR3 length equals 14 residues. The CDR3 region is CASSVGNSGNTIYF. In nucleotides, the CDR3 is TGTGCCAGCAGCGTAGGGAACTCTGGAAACACCATATATTTT.

As concerns this clonotype: This may be a read error: a much more frequent sequence differs by one nucleotide. The chain carries TRBV6-5 and TRBJ2-7; maybe TRBD1 (6 bases). The germline CDR1 and CDR2 sequences are MNHEY and SVGAGI. The CDR3 length is 15 residues. Trimming removed 3 bases at V and 3 bases at J, with 15 bases between. The CDR3 sequence: CASSYGTPVLYEQYF. The CDR3 bases are TGTGCCAGCAGTTATGGGACACCAGTACTCTACGAGCAGTACTTC.

This clonotype was detected a few times. The V call is TRBV10-3, the J call TRBJ2-7, with D unclear. V lost 0 bases and J 5 bases, leaving 5 bases between the germline ends. The germline V gene encodes CDR1 ENHRY and CDR2 SYGVKD. CDR3 length: 12 residues. CDR3 region: CAISESGDEQYF. The CDR3 nucleotides are TGTGCCATCAGTGAGTCAGGTGACGAGCAGTACTTC.

This clonotype appeared a few times. This chain joins TRBV5-1 and TRBJ2-7, with TRBD2 matching over 9 bases. Germline V CDR1 and CDR2: SGHRS, YFSETQ. This CDR3 is built from 14 residues. V dropped 0 bases and J dropped 4; count of bases not matched to a gene: 2. The CDR3 nucleotides read TGCGCCAGCAGCTTGGGAAGCGGGAGGTACGAGCAGTACTTC. Translated, it gives CASSLGSGRYEQYF.

In its sample, this clonotype was seen a few times. This chain connects TRBV12-3 or TRBV12-4 to TRBJ1-5; D not certain. The CDR3 length is 13 residues. V was shortened by 5 bases and J by 6 bases, with 11 bases between the two germline ends. The CDR3 loop is CASSRDLRQPQHF. CDR3 DNA: TGTGCCAGCAGTCGGGATTTACGTCAGCCCCAGCATTTT.

The chain has TRBV6-2 or TRBV6-3 and TRBJ2-1, with 13 bases identical to TRBD2. Germline V gene sequence: CDR1 MNHEY, CDR2 SVGEGT. V dropped 5 bases and J dropped 3; count of bases not matched to a gene: 4. The CDR3 extends over 16 amino acids. CDR3 sequence: CASSPGTSGNYNEQFF. Here the CDR3 DNA reads TGTGCCAGCAGTCCCGGGACTAGCGGGAACTACAATGAGCAGTTCTTC.

This sequence joins TRBV11-2 and TRBJ1-2, with D possibly matching TRBD1 (5 bases). The CDR3 extends over 17 amino acids. The V end lost 2 bases, the J end lost 7 bases, and 23 bases lay between the germline ends. Germline CDR1 SGHAT, CDR2 FQNNGV. The CDR3 nucleotides are TGTGCCAGCAGCTTACGCTCTCGGGACTCACGATGGGGTGGCTACACCTTC. This gives the protein CASSLRSRDSRWGGYTF.

This clonotype turned up a few times. This chain links TRBV4-3 with TRBJ2-5; a weak D match, TRBD1 (7 bases). The V end was cut by 1 base, the J end by 5 bases, with 17 bases between. The length of the CDR3 is 16 residues. Germline CDR1 and CDR2: LGHNA and YSLEER. CDR3 nucleotide sequence: TGCGCCAGCAGCCAAGGGGCAGGGGGGCCCCAGGAGACCCAGTACTTC. This gives the protein CASSQGAGGPQETQYF.

This clonotype has just a few counts. The rearrangement joins TRBV6-2 or TRBV6-3 to TRBJ2-1, with 9 bases matching TRBD1. The CDR3 spans 16 residues. The ends lost 0 bases at V and 3 bases at J; junction bases unmatched: 3. Germline V gives CDR1 MNHEY, CDR2 SVGEGT. CDR3 residues: CASSYSWTGVYNEQFF. Written as DNA, the CDR3 is TGTGCCAGCAGTTACTCATGGACAGGGGTCTACAATGAGCAGTTCTTC.